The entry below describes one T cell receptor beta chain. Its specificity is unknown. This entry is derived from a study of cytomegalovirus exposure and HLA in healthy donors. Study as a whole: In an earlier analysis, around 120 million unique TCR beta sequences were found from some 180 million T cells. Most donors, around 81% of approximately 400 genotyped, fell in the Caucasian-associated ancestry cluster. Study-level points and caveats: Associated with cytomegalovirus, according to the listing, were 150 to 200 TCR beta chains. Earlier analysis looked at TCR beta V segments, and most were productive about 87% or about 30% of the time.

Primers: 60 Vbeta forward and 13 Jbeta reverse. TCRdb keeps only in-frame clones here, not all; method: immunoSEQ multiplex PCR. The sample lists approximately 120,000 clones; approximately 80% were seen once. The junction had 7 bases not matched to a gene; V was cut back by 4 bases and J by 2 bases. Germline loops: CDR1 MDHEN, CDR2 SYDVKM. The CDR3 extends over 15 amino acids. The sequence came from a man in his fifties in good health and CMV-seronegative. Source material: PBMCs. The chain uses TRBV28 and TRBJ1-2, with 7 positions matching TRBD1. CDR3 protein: CASSSGGRQNYGYTF. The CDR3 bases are TGTGCCAGCAGTTCAGGGGGGAGGCAGAACTATGGCTACACCTTC.